A selection of T cell receptor beta chains follows, all from one sample in a study of T cells after yellow fever vaccination. TCRdb called the 5' RACE reads again in MiXCR, with one record for every CDR3 protein. The sample yields some 350,000 distinct CDR3 sequences, 4.1% seen once. The starting material was PBMCs, obtained 5 days after the yellow fever booster vaccination. These receptors all come from a man aged 18-30 years who received the YFV17D yellow fever vaccine. Each CDR3 is given with its conserved first and last residue. The D gene is left open where the match is weak. Rows may omit the clone size; those that give it use once, few, many or a size class.

clone_size j_call v_call d_call cdr3_nt cdr3_aa
many TRBJ2-1 TRBV5-1 TRBD1 TGCGCCAGCAGCTGGGACAGGGGAGGCGATGAGCAGTTCTTC CASSWDRGGDEQFF
many TRBJ2-3 TRBV20-1 . TGCAGTGCTAGGGCTAGCTTCCGCACAGATACGCAGTATTTT CSARASFRTDTQYF
few TRBJ2-1 TRBV5-4 TRBD2 TGTGCCAGCAGCCGATCCCTCAGCGGGGGGTCGAACAATGAGCAGTTCTTC CASSRSLSGGSNNEQFF
. TRBJ1-3 TRBV5-1 . TGCGCCAGCAGCTCCGGGACTGTCTCTGGAAACACCATATATTTT CASSSGTVSGNTIYF
many TRBJ2-3 TRBV20-1 . TGCAGCGGAGGTGAACCTGGGGCGGATACGCAGTATTTT CSGGEPGADTQYF
. TRBJ2-1 TRBV9 . TGTGCCAGCAGCGTACAGGGGTATGAGCAGTTCTTC CASSVQGYEQFF
few TRBJ2-7 TRBV20-1 . TGCAGTGCTAGAGTTACCGATTACGAGCAGTACTTC CSARVTDYEQYF
few TRBJ1-5 TRBV6-5 . TGTGCCAGCAGCCCCACAAGGATGGATCAGCCCCAGCATTTT CASSPTRMDQPQHF
. TRBJ2-3 TRBV9 . TGTGCCAGCAGCGTAGCTCCTCCGGGACTCATGGCAGATACGCAGTATTTT CASSVAPPGLMADTQYF
few TRBJ2-3 TRBV4-3 . TGCGCCAGCAGCCAAGAACCAAACACAGATACGCAGTATTTT CASSQEPNTDTQYF
few TRBJ1-1 TRBV12-3/TRBV12-4 TRBD1 TGTGCCAGCAGCCCGGACAGGGTGGGCGCTGAAGCTTTCTTT CASSPDRVGAEAFF
. TRBJ2-1 TRBV7-3 TRBD1 TGTGCCAGCAGCTTTGGAGACAGGGGTAATGAGCAGTTCTTC CASSFGDRGNEQFF
few TRBJ2-5 TRBV5-1 . TGCGCCAGCAGGCGGGACCAAGAGACCCAGTACTTC CASRRDQETQYF
few TRBJ2-1 TRBV29-1 TRBD1 TGCATCGTTGAAAAGAGGGACAGCAGCCTCAATGAGCAGTTCTTC CIVEKRDSSLNEQFF
many TRBJ1-2 TRBV7-2 . TGTGCCAGCAGTAGAGAGGGGAGCCTAGACAGTAACTATGGCTACACCTTC CASSREGSLDSNYGYTF
many TRBJ2-4 TRBV4-3 TRBD1 TGCGCCAGCAGCGACAGGGGTATGAACATTCAGTACTTC CASSDRGMNIQYF
few TRBJ2-3 TRBV20-1 . TGCAGTGCTAGAGATGGATCCGGACTCTGGGATACGCAGTATTTT CSARDGSGLWDTQYF
. TRBJ1-2 TRBV6-5 TRBD1 TGTGCCAGCAACCAACCGGGACAGGGGTTAGGCTACACCTTC CASNQPGQGLGYTF
. TRBJ2-7 TRBV20-1 . TGCAGTGCTACTGAAAACTACGAGCAGTACTTC CSATENYEQYF
. TRBJ2-1 TRBV5-1 TRBD1 TGCGCCAGCAGCTTGATAGGACAGGGCTACAATGAGCAGTTCTTC CASSLIGQGYNEQFF
. TRBJ2-1 TRBV12-3/TRBV12-4 . TGTGCCAGCAGTTTACGGCGGGCGGCCAGCAATGAGCAGTTCTTC CASSLRRAASNEQFF
many TRBJ2-2 TRBV6-2/TRBV6-3 . TGTGCCAGCATCCTCGGCGGGGACACCGGGGAGCTGTTTTTT CASILGGDTGELFF
. TRBJ2-3 TRBV12-3/TRBV12-4 . TGTGCCACCCTCGGGGACACAGATACGCAGTATTTT CATLGDTDTQYF
many TRBJ2-2 TRBV5-1 . TGCGCCAGCAGCTTGGAAGGGGACGAGGTGTTTTTT CASSLEGDEVFF
few TRBJ2-5 TRBV9 TRBD1 TGTGCCAGCAGCGAGGGGGCCGGAGACCAAGAGACCCAGTACTTC CASSEGAGDQETQYF
. TRBJ2-1 TRBV11-2 . TGTGCCAGCAGCTTAGTAGGACTGCCTAATGAGCAGTTCTTC CASSLVGLPNEQFF
few TRBJ1-2 TRBV6-5 TRBD1 TGTGCCAGCACAGGACAGGGGCCATATGGCTACACCTTC CASTGQGPYGYTF
many TRBJ2-1 TRBV11-3 TRBD2 TGTGCCAGCAGCTCCATAGCGGGGGCGGGTTCGGATGAGCAGTTCTTC CASSSIAGAGSDEQFF
many TRBJ1-5 TRBV7-6 . TGTGCCAGCAGCTTAGGTGGGAGCACCCAGCCCCAGCATTTT CASSLGGSTQPQHF